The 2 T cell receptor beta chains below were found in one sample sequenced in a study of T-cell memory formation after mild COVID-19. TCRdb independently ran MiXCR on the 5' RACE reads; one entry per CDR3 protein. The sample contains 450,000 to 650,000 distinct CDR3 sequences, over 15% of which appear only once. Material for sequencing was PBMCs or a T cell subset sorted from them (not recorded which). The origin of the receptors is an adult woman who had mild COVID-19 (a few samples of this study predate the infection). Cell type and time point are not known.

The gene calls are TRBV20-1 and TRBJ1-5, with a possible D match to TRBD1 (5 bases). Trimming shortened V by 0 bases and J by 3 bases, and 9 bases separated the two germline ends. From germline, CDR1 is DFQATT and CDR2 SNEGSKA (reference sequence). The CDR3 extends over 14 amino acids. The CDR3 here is CSARDRVFNQPQHF. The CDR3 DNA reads TGCAGTGCTAGAGACAGGGTATTCAATCAGCCCCAGCATTTT.

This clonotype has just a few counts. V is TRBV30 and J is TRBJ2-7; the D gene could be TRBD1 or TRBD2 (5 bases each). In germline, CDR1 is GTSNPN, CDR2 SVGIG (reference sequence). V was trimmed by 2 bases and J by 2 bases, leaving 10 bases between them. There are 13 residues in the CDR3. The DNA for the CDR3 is TGTGCCTGGAGTAAGGGGAGCCCCTACGAGCAGTACTTC. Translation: CAWSKGSPYEQYF.